The rows below give T cell receptor beta chains drawn from one sample of a study of blood T cell repertoires in COVID-19. Profiled with immunoSEQ multiplex PCR; TCRdb holds only in-frame clones, not every one. The sample lists tens of thousands of clones; approximately 82% were seen once. Sequencing was done on a sample of peripheral blood. The receptors were sampled from a middle-aged man with active COVID-19. CDR3s include the opening cysteine and the closing phenylalanine or tryptophan. D genes are given only for firm matches. Only some rows state a clone size, as once, few, many or a class for expanded clones.

V gene,clone size,D gene,J gene,CDR3 DNA,CDR3 protein
TRBV5-1,NA,NA,TRBJ2-5,TGCGCCAGCAGCATCGACGGGACTCAGGAGGAGACCCAGTACTTC,CASSIDGTQEETQYF
TRBV5-1,NA,NA,TRBJ2-3,TGCGCCAGCAGCTTGAGGAGGATCGGCACAGATACGCAGTATTTT,CASSLRRIGTDTQYF
TRBV3-1/TRBV3-2,NA,TRBD1,TRBJ1-4,TGTGCCAGCAGCCAAGAGGTGGGGCCGGGACAGGGGGCAACTAATGAAAAACTGTTTTTT,CASSQEVGPGQGATNEKLFF
TRBV7-2,NA,TRBD2,TRBJ2-5,TGTGCCAGCAGCCGTAGCGGGAGAGGAGAGACCCAGTACTTC,CASSRSGRGETQYF
TRBV28,NA,NA,TRBJ1-1,TGTGCCAGCAGGGGAGATCGGAAGAACACTGAAGCTTTCTTT,CASRGDRKNTEAFF
TRBV30,NA,TRBD1,TRBJ1-5,TGTGCCTGGAGGGACAGGGGCGGGAATCAGCCCCAGCATTTT,CAWRDRGGNQPQHF
TRBV6-5,NA,TRBD2,TRBJ2-5,TGTGCCAGCACAGTAGCGGGGGACCAAGAGACCCAGTACTTC,CASTVAGDQETQYF
TRBV3-1/TRBV3-2,NA,TRBD1,TRBJ1-6,TGTGCCAGCAGACGAGCCGGGACAGGGCAATCACCCCTCCACTTT,CASRRAGTGQSPLHF
TRBV10-1,NA,TRBD2,TRBJ2-1,TGCGCCATCCCGACGGGGGGAAATGCTCCACCCCCGTACAATGAGCAGTTCTTC,CAIPTGGNAPPPYNEQFF
TRBV6-5,NA,NA,TRBJ1-5,TGTGCCAGCAGCCCCTTAGACAGGTTCAATCAGCCCCAGCATTTT,CASSPLDRFNQPQHF
TRBV9,NA,TRBD2,TRBJ2-7,TGTGCCAGCAGCGAGGCCCCAACTAGCGGGAGGCCCTACTTC,CASSEAPTSGRPYF
TRBV30,NA,NA,TRBJ1-6,TGTGCCTGGAGTGTATCAGGGAGGGTTTCACCCCTCCACTTT,CAWSVSGRVSPLHF
TRBV10-3,NA,TRBD1,TRBJ2-6,TGTGCCATCAGCGCCGGGACAGGGGTCTTCTCTGGGGCCAACGTCCTGACTTTC,CAISAGTGVFSGANVLTF
TRBV14,NA,TRBD2,TRBJ2-7,TGTGCCAGCAGCCAACCCCGGACTAGCGGGAGCGACGAGCAGTACTTC,CASSQPRTSGSDEQYF
TRBV2,NA,TRBD1,TRBJ2-3,TGTGCCAGCAGTAGGACAGGGAGTCAGGATACGCAGTATTTT,CASSRTGSQDTQYF
TRBV7-9,many,NA,TRBJ1-1,TGTGCCAGCAGCTTAGCGAGGGCGATGAACACTGAAGCTTTCTTT,CASSLARAMNTEAFF
TRBV6-5,NA,NA,TRBJ2-1,TGTGCCAGCAGTTACGGCTTAGCGGAGTACAATGAGCAGTTCTTC,CASSYGLAEYNEQFF
TRBV2,NA,NA,TRBJ2-7,TGTGCCAGCAGTGAGGACGGACGGAGGAACGAGCAGTACTTC,CASSEDGRRNEQYF
TRBV6-5,NA,TRBD2,TRBJ2-1,TGTGCCAGCAGATCCTTAGCGGGGGAGCAGTTCTTC,CASRSLAGEQFF
TRBV7-9,NA,TRBD2,TRBJ2-3,TGTGCCAGCAGCCCTGGACTAGCAGATACGCAGTATTTT,CASSPGLADTQYF
TRBV25-1,NA,TRBD1,TRBJ2-7,TGTGCCAGCAGTGCCCTCGACAGGGAAAGAGGCGAGCAGTACTTC,CASSALDRERGEQYF
TRBV18,once,NA,TRBJ1-1,TGTGCCAGCTCACCAACTACGGCTGCGACTTTGAACACTGAAGCTTTCTTT,CASSPTTAATLNTEAFF
TRBV5-1,NA,NA,TRBJ1-6,TGCCCCCGCAGGCGCCCGGGGGGCGGGGGGCCTAATTCACCCCTCCACTTT,CPRRRPGGGGPNSPLHF
TRBV5-1,NA,NA,TRBJ2-3,TGCGCCAGCACCCGAGGGACAGATACGCAGTATTTT,CASTRGTDTQYF
TRBV7-3,few,NA,TRBJ1-2,TGTGCCAGCAGCTCCGGCCCGGAGGACTATGGCTACACCTTC,CASSSGPEDYGYTF
TRBV3-1/TRBV3-2,NA,NA,TRBJ1-1,TGTGCCAGCAGTGAACTGAGGAACACTGAAGCTTTCTTT,CASSELRNTEAFF
TRBV20-1,NA,NA,TRBJ2-7,TGCAGTGCCAATCCCGGGTTCGGGCAGTACTTC,CSANPGFGQYF
TRBV15,once,NA,TRBJ2-1,TGTGCCACCAGCAGAGCTTATGAGCAGTTCTTC,CATSRAYEQFF